These 22 T cell receptor beta chains share one sample of origin, sequenced in a study of cytomegalovirus exposure and HLA in healthy donors. PCR employed 60 Vbeta and 13 Jbeta primers. Generated by immunoSEQ multiplex PCR, the TCRdb table keeps only in-frame clones and is missing some. Of about 240,000 clones listed, roughly 78% are singletons. Sequencing input: PBMCs. The receptors were sampled from a boy younger than 18 in good health and CMV-seronegative.

This clone came up a few times. V usage is TRBV2 and J usage is TRBJ1-1; D perhaps matches TRBD1 (6 bases). The CDR3 covers 12 residues. Germline V gene data show CDR1 as SNHLY and CDR2 as FYNNEI. V was trimmed by 8 bases and J by 3 bases, leaving 10 bases between them. In DNA, the CDR3 is TGTGCCAGCGTGGCAGGGGACACTGAAGCTTTCTTT. Protein: CASVAGDTEAFF.

The chain has TRBV6-6 and TRBJ2-7; TRBD1 agrees at 10 bases. J gave up 7 bases and V 6 bases, and 9 bases lay outside the gene matches. Germline V gene data show CDR1 as MNHNY and CDR2 as SVGAGI (reference sequence). The CDR3 consists of 14 residues. The CDR3 region is CASSRDRGLGEQYF. In nucleotides, the CDR3 is TGTGCCAGCAGCCGAGACAGGGGGCTGGGAGAGCAGTACTTC.

Only one count was recorded for this clone. The junction departs from the called germline gene at one end, perhaps through a read error. The V gene is TRBV29-1, the J gene TRBJ2-7, with 8 bases aligning to TRBD2. The CDR3 is made up of 11 amino acids. The germline V gene has CDR1 SQVTM and CDR2 ANQGSEA. The CDR3 protein is CSGTSSDEQYF. CDR3 bases: TGCAGCGGGACTAGCTCCGACGAGCAGTACTTC.

This chain's CDR3 is CASSAPTGGFNTEAFF. CDR3 nucleotide sequence: TGTGCCAGCAGCGCCCCGACAGGGGGATTTAACACTGAAGCTTTCTTT. The chain uses TRBV9 and TRBJ1-1, with TRBD1 matching over 9 bases. The CDR3 length is 16 residues. Germline CDR1 SGDLS, CDR2 YYNGEE. The V segment lost 3 bases and the J segment 2 bases; nucleotides outside the gene matches: 8. The whole variable domain, remainder taken from reference TRBV9 and TRBJ1-1, is DSGVTQTPKHLITATGQRVTLRCSPRSGDLSVYWYQQSLDQGLQFLIQYYNGEERAKGNILERFSAQQFPDLHSELNLSSLELGDSALYFCASSAPTGGFNTEAFFGQGTRLTVV.

This clone was counted a single time. This rearrangement joins TRBV9 to TRBJ2-7; 9 bases line up with TRBD1. From germline, CDR1 is SGDLS and CDR2 YYNGEE. V was clipped by 5 bases and J by 2 bases; unmatched bases: 2. This CDR3 has 13 amino acids. CDR3 amino acids: CASSRQGAYEQYF. The CDR3 DNA reads as TGTGCCAGCAGTAGACAGGGGGCCTACGAGCAGTACTTC.

The chain has TRBV6-6 and TRBJ1-3; 7 bases align to TRBD1. This CDR3 is 15 amino acids long. V lost 3 bases, J lost 6 bases, and 8 bases stayed unmatched. Per germline, CDR1 MNHNY and CDR2 SVGAGI (reference sequence). The CDR3 loop reads CASSYAGQNSNTIYF. CDR3 in DNA: TGTGCCAGCAGTTATGCGGGACAGAATTCAAACACCATATATTTT.

V usage is TRBV11-2 and J usage is TRBJ1-4; 7 nucleotides align to TRBD1. Germline CDR1 SGHAT, CDR2 FQNNGV. V shed 5 bases and J 5 bases; nucleotides not matched to a gene: 8. This CDR3 contains 15 residues. CDR3 in amino acids: CASSPWTGGNEKLFF. CDR3 nucleotide sequence: TGTGCCAGCAGCCCTTGGACAGGAGGAAATGAAAAACTGTTTTTT. Full variable domain (rest looked up from reference TRBV11-2 and TRBJ1-4): EAGVAQSPRYKIIEKRQSVAFWCNPISGHATLYWYQQILGQGPKLLIQFQNNGVVDDSQLPKDRFSAERLKGVDSTLKIQPAKLEDSAVYLCASSPWTGGNEKLFFGSGTQLSVL.

This clone was recorded once. The CDR3, as DNA: TGTGCCAGCAGCGTTTCTAGCCGAGACGAGCAGTACTTC. It translates to CASSVSSRDEQYF. The chain joins TRBV11-3 to TRBJ2-7; D possibly corresponds to TRBD2 (5 bases). The germline V gene encodes CDR1 SGHNT and CDR2 YENEEA. Trimming pared 5 bases from V and 5 bases from J, leaving 13 bases between. This CDR3 comprises 13 residues.

The rearrangement joins TRBV7-9 to TRBJ2-7; TRBD1 might be the D (6 bases). The germline CDR1 and CDR2 sequences are SEHNR and FQNEAQ (reference sequence). This CDR3 contains 14 residues. V was cut by 4 bases and J by 1 base, with 11 bases left in between. The CDR3 is CASSSGQTSYEQYF. The CDR3 DNA reads as TGTGCCAGCAGCTCCGGACAGACTTCCTACGAGCAGTACTTC.

This clone occurred a few times. The V and J genes are TRBV19 and TRBJ1-5; no reliable D call. The germline V gene encodes CDR1 LNHDA and CDR2 SQIVND (reference sequence). This CDR3 comprises 15 residues. Trimming left V 4 bases short and J 5 bases short, with 15 bases between. CDR3 sequence: CASSKVEGRDQPQHF. The CDR3 nucleotides read TGTGCCAGTAGTAAAGTTGAGGGAAGAGATCAGCCCCAGCATTTT.

The chain uses TRBV4-3 and TRBJ1-5; 7 bases fit TRBD1. V lost 4 bases to trimming and J lost 1 base; unmatched junction nucleotides: 7. CDR1 and CDR2 from the germline V gene are LGHNA and YSLEER. The CDR3 is 16 amino acids. CDR3 nucleotide sequence: TGCGCCAGCAGCCTACGACAGGGCCGAAGCAATCAGCCCCAGCATTTT. Its protein is CASSLRQGRSNQPQHF.

The J gene is TRBJ2-7, the V gene TRBV14; TRBD2 agrees at 9 bases. The CDR3 has 14 amino acids. V dropped 4 bases and J dropped 11; count of bases not matched to a gene: 12. Germline values: CDR1 SGHDN, CDR2 FVKESK. The CDR3 loop is CASSPWELAGGKYF. The CDR3 nucleotides read TGTGCCAGCAGCCCCTGGGAACTAGCGGGCGGCAAGTACTTC.

The rearrangement links TRBV6-5 to TRBJ2-7, with TRBD1 matching 10 bases. Germline V gives CDR1 MNHEY, CDR2 SVGAGI. CDR3 length: 15 amino acids. Germline trimming cut 4 bases from V and 4 bases from J; bases unmatched to any gene: 7. CDR3 nucleotides: TGTGCCAGCAGTTTAAGCGGGACAGGGGAATACGAGCAGTACTTC. Protein: CASSLSGTGEYEQYF.

This clone was observed once. The rearrangement links TRBV7-8 to TRBJ2-6; D possibly corresponds to TRBD1 (5 bases). This CDR3 contains 14 residues. Between the trimmed V and J ends, which lost 5 bases and 4 bases, there was a span of 9 bases. Germline V gives CDR1 SGHVS, CDR2 FQNEAQ. In DNA form, the CDR3 reads TGTGCCAGCAGCCCGCGGACAGGGGCCAACGTCCTGACTTTC. This encodes CASSPRTGANVLTF.

This chain connects TRBV6-1 to TRBJ2-2; TRBD2 is a possible D gene (6 bases). The ends were cut back, 3 bases at V and 3 bases at J, with 11 bases in the middle. The CDR3 sequence is 15 residues long. Germline lookup yields CDR1 MNHNS and CDR2 SASEGT. The chain's CDR3 is CASSEGGRDTGELFF. The DNA for the CDR3 is TGTGCCAGCAGTGAGGGGGGACGGGACACCGGGGAGCTGTTTTTT.

The rearrangement links TRBV5-1 to TRBJ2-3, with D unresolved. V gave up 0 bases and J gave up 2 bases, with 10 bases separating them. Germline V gives CDR1 SGHRS, CDR2 YFSETQ. The CDR3 has 15 amino acids. CDR3 protein: CASSLDWRYTDTQYF. CDR3 in DNA: TGCGCCAGCAGCTTGGATTGGAGATACACAGATACGCAGTATTTT.

This clone appeared once. The rearrangement joins TRBV10-3 to TRBJ2-3; TRBD1 aligns across 8 bases. From germline, CDR1 is ENHRY and CDR2 SYGVKD. The CDR3 is made up of 13 amino acids. V dropped 10 bases and J dropped 0; count of bases not matched to a gene: 3. CDR3 bases: TGTGCCAGCCGGGACAGGAGCACAGATACGCAGTATTTT. Amino acid sequence: CASRDRSTDTQYF.

The chain is built from TRBV7-2 and TRBJ2-2; tentative D call: TRBD2 (6 bases). Per germline, CDR1 SGHTA and CDR2 FQGNSA. V lost 5 bases, J lost 0 bases, and 13 bases lay in between. The CDR3 loop spans 16 amino acids. The CDR3 spells CASSPRGSANTGELFF. The CDR3 coding sequence is TGTGCCAGCAGCCCGCGGGGAAGCGCGAACACCGGGGAGCTGTTTTTT.

This clone was picked up one time. This rearrangement joins TRBV30 to TRBJ2-3; weak D call: TRBD2 (6 bases). There are 17 residues in the CDR3. CDR1 is GTSNPN, CDR2 SVGIG, per germline (reference sequence). The V end was cut by 0 bases, the J end by 3 bases, with 19 bases between. The CDR3 reads CAWSVLVVGSATDTQYF. In DNA form, the CDR3 reads TGTGCCTGGAGTGTACTAGTCGTCGGGAGCGCGACAGATACGCAGTATTTT.

The V call is TRBV19, the J call TRBJ1-5, with a tentative D call TRBD1 (6 bases). V lost 3 bases and J lost 4, with 16 bases in between. The CDR3 consists of 16 residues. The germline V gene has CDR1 LNHDA and CDR2 SQIVND (reference sequence). The CDR3 nucleotides are TGTGCCAGTAGTATTCTGGGAGGGGGAAATAATCAGCCCCAGCATTTT. Translation: CASSILGGGNNQPQHF.

V and J are TRBV4-1 and TRBJ1-4; D unresolved. V shed 0 bases and J shed 5 bases, with 13 bases lying between them. This CDR3 has 16 amino acids. Germline CDR1 MGHRA, CDR2 YSYEKL. The CDR3 loop reads CASSQDQAARNEKLFF. The CDR3 nucleotides are TGCGCCAGCAGCCAAGATCAGGCAGCTCGGAATGAAAAACTGTTTTTT.

The chain has TRBV5-1 and TRBJ2-7; 7 bases map to TRBD1. In germline, CDR1 is SGHRS, CDR2 YFSETQ. This CDR3 has 13 amino acids. Trimming took 4 bases from V and 4 from J; bases not matched to a gene: 5. In DNA form, the CDR3 reads TGCGCCAGCAGCGTCGAGACAGGGTACGAGCAGTACTTC. This gives the protein CASSVETGYEQYF.